This is a list of T cell receptor beta chains from one sample in a study of CD8 T cells in Susac syndrome. TCRdb independently ran MiXCR on the immunoSEQ multiplex PCR reads; one entry per CDR3 protein. The data show around 80,000 distinct CDR3 sequences, 93% seen once. Sequencing was done on a sample of CD8+ T cells from PBMCs. The receptor source for this set is a human donor with Susac syndrome. CDR3s include the opening cysteine and the closing phenylalanine or tryptophan. D genes are given only for firm matches. Size is omitted from some rows. Given values are once, few, many or a class for expanded clones.

TRBD1	TRBV2	TRBJ1-5	.	CASSLQGAYQPQHF	TGTGCCAGCAGTCTACAGGGGGCATATCAGCCCCAGCATTTT
TRBD2	TRBV2	TRBJ2-1	.	CASSETSGGSHPSYNEQFF	TGTGCCAGCTCAGAGACTAGCGGGGGTTCTCACCCTTCCTACAATGAGCAGTTCTTC
.	TRBV14	TRBJ2-7	.	CASSQGVTVPGGNEQYF	TGTGCCAGCAGCCAAGGGGTGACAGTCCCGGGTGGTAACGAGCAGTACTTC
.	TRBV6-2/TRBV6-3	TRBJ2-3	once	CASSYPDLPEYF	TGTGCCAGCAGTTACCCGGATCTCCCGGAGTATTTT
TRBD1	TRBV20-1	TRBJ2-5	once	CSASRTGEAETQYF	TGCAGTGCCTCCCGGACAGGGGAGGCAGAGACCCAGTACTTC
.	TRBV5-4	TRBJ2-1	.	CASSSHYTSSYNEQFF	TGTGCCAGCAGCTCCCACTACACGAGCTCCTACAATGAGCAGTTCTTC
.	TRBV18	TRBJ2-7	.	CASSPTYRDPYEQYF	TGTGCCAGCTCACCTACTTACAGGGACCCCTACGAGCAGTACTTC
.	TRBV20-1	TRBJ2-3	.	CSVPTDTQYF	TGCAGTGTCCCGACAGATACGCAGTATTTT
.	TRBV5-1	TRBJ1-1	.	CASSLAPPTRGMNTEAFF	TGCGCCAGCAGCTTAGCTCCGCCAACCCGGGGCATGAACACTGAAGCTTTCTTT
.	TRBV28	TRBJ1-4	.	CASSYRRSNEKLFF	TGTGCCAGCAGTTATCGACGGAGTAATGAAAAACTGTTTTTT
TRBD1	TRBV9	TRBJ2-1	.	CASSQGQDRLNEQFF	TGTGCCAGCAGCCAGGGACAGGACCGGCTCAATGAGCAGTTCTTC
.	TRBV3-1	TRBJ1-5	.	CASSQGRSPNQPQHF	TGTGCCAGCAGCCAGGGCCGTAGCCCCAATCAGCCCCAGCATTTT
TRBD2	TRBV30	TRBJ2-3	once	CAWSGGGLALSTDTQYF	TGTGCCTGGAGTGGGGGGGGACTAGCGCTCAGCACAGATACGCAGTATTTT
TRBD2	TRBV4-3	TRBJ2-1	.	CASSQEWTSGNNEQFF	TGCGCCAGCAGCCAAGAATGGACTAGCGGGAACAATGAGCAGTTCTTC
.	TRBV6-1	TRBJ2-3	.	CASSEAKGRRTDTQYF	TGTGCCAGCAGTGAAGCGAAGGGGCGCCGCACAGATACGCAGTATTTT
TRBD2	TRBV24-1	TRBJ2-1	.	CATSGLAGGIMNEQFF	TGTGCCACCAGTGGGTTAGCGGGAGGTATTATGAATGAGCAGTTCTTC
TRBD1	TRBV6-2/TRBV6-3	TRBJ2-7	.	CASSYVGTVNYEQYF	TGTGCCAGCAGTTATGTCGGGACAGTGAACTACGAGCAGTACTTC
TRBD1	TRBV7-2	TRBJ1-5	.	CASSSETQGVYSNQPQHF	TGTGCCAGCAGCTCCGAAACACAGGGGGTTTATAGCAATCAGCCCCAGCATTTT
TRBD1	TRBV9	TRBJ2-2	.	CASSPRDRARELFF	TGTGCCAGCAGCCCTAGGGACAGGGCCCGGGAGCTGTTTTTT
TRBD2	TRBV7-9	TRBJ2-2	.	CASSAAGTSGRLNTGELFF	TGTGCCAGCAGCGCCGCCGGGACTAGCGGGAGGCTGAACACCGGGGAGCTGTTTTTT
.	TRBV6-2/TRBV6-3	TRBJ1-5	.	CASSYMSNQPQHF	TGTGCCAGCAGTTACATGTCCAATCAGCCCCAGCATTTT
.	TRBV20-1	TRBJ2-7	.	CSATNQGRGGYEQYF	TGCAGTGCGACGAATCAAGGACGAGGGGGCTACGAGCAGTACTTC
.	TRBV18	TRBJ1-3	.	CASSPRAEDSGNTIYF	TGTGCCAGCTCACCGAGAGCGGAGGACTCTGGAAACACCATATATTTT
TRBD1	TRBV20-1	TRBJ2-5	.	CSATDRGRETQYF	TGCAGTGCTACGGACAGGGGCCGCGAGACCCAGTACTTC
TRBD2	TRBV5-1	TRBJ2-7	.	CASTILAGPYEQYF	TGCGCCAGCACCATACTAGCGGGCCCCTACGAGCAGTACTTC
.	TRBV3-1	TRBJ2-7	.	CASSAGPPGVVVEQYF	TGTGCCAGCAGCGCGGGGCCGCCCGGGGTGGTCGTGGAGCAGTACTTC
.	TRBV4-3	TRBJ2-7	.	CASSQREGGSYEQYF	TGCGCCAGCAGCCAGAGAGAGGGCGGTTCCTACGAGCAGTACTTC
.	TRBV30	TRBJ2-6	.	CAGNEVGSGANVLTF	TGTGCCGGGAATGAGGTCGGCTCTGGGGCCAACGTCCTGACTTTC
.	TRBV19	TRBJ1-1	.	CASSTPDGFMNTEAFF	TGTGCCAGTAGTACCCCGGACGGATTCATGAACACTGAAGCTTTCTTT
TRBD2	TRBV28	TRBJ2-1	.	CASSLWPSGTNEQFF	TGTGCCAGCAGTCTTTGGCCTAGCGGGACCAATGAGCAGTTCTTC
.	TRBV2	TRBJ2-7	.	CASKPGDSYEQYF	TGTGCCAGCAAACCAGGGGACTCCTACGAGCAGTACTTC
.	TRBV4-1	TRBJ2-6	.	CASNGPPGANVLTF	TGCGCCAGCAATGGACCCCCTGGGGCCAACGTCCTGACTTTC
.	TRBV7-9	TRBJ2-3	.	CASIPVADTQYF	TGTGCCAGCATCCCCGTAGCAGATACGCAGTATTTT
TRBD2	TRBV12-3/TRBV12-4	TRBJ2-1	.	CASSSGRGYNEQFF	TGTGCCAGCAGTTCTGGGCGGGGGTACAATGAGCAGTTCTTC
.	TRBV29-1	TRBJ2-4	.	CSAEENTKNIQYF	TGCAGCGCCGAGGAGAACACGAAAAACATTCAGTACTTC
.	TRBV20-1	TRBJ2-1	.	CSASDVKSPYNEQFF	TGCAGTGCTAGCGATGTGAAATCCCCCTACAATGAGCAGTTCTTC
TRBD2	TRBV6-2/TRBV6-3	TRBJ2-7	.	CASGSIYEQYF	TGTGCAAGCGGGAGCATCTACGAGCAGTACTTC
.	TRBV28	TRBJ2-3	.	CASSSAGSTDTQYF	TGTGCCAGCAGTTCGGCAGGGAGCACAGATACGCAGTATTTT
.	TRBV6-2/TRBV6-3	TRBJ1-5	.	CASSWGIRRFNQPQHF	TGTGCCAGCAGTTGGGGAATCCGACGGTTCAATCAGCCCCAGCATTTT
TRBD1	TRBV6-6	TRBJ1-2	once	CASRQGQGVRYGYTF	TGTGCCAGCAGACAGGGACAGGGGGTTAGATATGGCTACACCTTC
.	TRBV3-1	TRBJ1-1	once	CASSQELASTEASF	TGTGCCAGCAGCCAAGAGTTGGCTTCCACTGAAGCTTCCTTT
.	TRBV4-1	TRBJ2-1	.	CASSQGLQREQFF	TGCGCCAGCAGCCAAGGTCTTCAGCGTGAGCAGTTCTTC
.	TRBV11-2	TRBJ2-7	.	CASSLDRTAYEQYF	TGTGCCAGCAGCTTAGATAGGACAGCCTACGAGCAGTACTTC
.	TRBV7-9	TRBJ1-1	.	CASSQGITEAFF	TGTGCCAGCAGCCAAGGGATAACTGAAGCTTTCTTT
.	TRBV3-1	TRBJ2-2	.	CASSQYEGSGELFF	TGTGCCAGCAGCCAATATGAGGGGTCCGGGGAGCTGTTTTTT
TRBD1	TRBV11-2	TRBJ2-3	.	CASSPDRVTDTQYF	TGTGCCAGCAGCCCCGACAGGGTCACAGATACGCAGTATTTT
.	TRBV20-1	TRBJ1-5	.	CSATGGYSNQPQHF	TGCAGTGCGACTGGGGGCTATAGCAATCAGCCCCAGCATTTT